The 29 T cell receptor beta chains presented below share a single source sample, sequenced in a study of identical twins. TCRdb independently ran MiXCR on the 5' RACE reads; one entry per CDR3 protein. The table records 1.5 million or so distinct CDR3 sequences, 32% of them present only once. Source material: cord blood. Every receptor here comes from a newborn girl in good health.

This clonotype has more than one count but fewer than ten. This chain links TRBV10-3 with TRBJ1-5; D might be TRBD1 (6 bases). The CDR3 has 14 amino acids. Germline CDR1 is ENHRY and CDR2 is SYGVKD. V lost 0 bases and J 7 bases, leaving 10 bases between the germline ends. CDR3 loop: CAISESRDTQPQHF. The CDR3 nucleotides read TGTGCCATCAGTGAGTCCCGGGACACGCAGCCCCAGCATTTT.

The chain links TRBV11-3 to TRBJ2-3, with D tentatively TRBD2 (5 bases). The ends were cut back, 5 bases at V and 0 bases at J, with 24 bases in the middle. Germline V lookup: CDR1 SGHNT, CDR2 YENEEA. The CDR3 covers 19 residues. CDR3 amino acids: CASSPARAGSFSSTDTQYF. CDR3 in DNA: TGTGCCAGCAGCCCGGCGAGGGCAGGTTCGTTTTCTAGCACAGATACGCAGTATTTT.

This chain connects TRBV11-2 to TRBJ1-1; tentative D call: TRBD1 (6 bases). The CDR3 is 13 residues long. CDR1 is SGHAT and CDR2 is FQNNGV in the germline V gene. Trimming removed 5 bases at V and 5 bases at J, with 12 bases between. In DNA form, the CDR3 reads TGTGCCAGCAGCACCCGGGACAAAACTGAAGCTTTCTTT. Translating it yields CASSTRDKTEAFF. Complete variable domain (other parts from reference TRBV11-2 and TRBJ1-1): EAGVAQSPRYKIIEKRQSVAFWCNPISGHATLYWYQQILGQGPKLLIQFQNNGVVDDSQLPKDRFSAERLKGVDSTLKIQPAKLEDSAVYLCASSTRDKTEAFFGQGTRLTVV.

This clonotype was detected a few times. The J gene is TRBJ2-1, the V gene TRBV28; D uncertain. V was cut by 2 bases and J by 4 bases, with 12 bases left in between. CDR3 length: 15 amino acids. Germline V lookup: CDR1 MDHEN, CDR2 SYDVKM. The CDR3 reads CASSLLPHSYNEQFF. For the CDR3, the DNA is TGTGCCAGCAGTTTACTCCCCCACAGTTACAATGAGCAGTTCTTC.

The chain combines TRBV7-9 with TRBJ2-1; D remains ambiguous. V was cut by 2 bases and J by 4 bases, with 24 bases left in between. This CDR3 comprises 19 residues. Germline lookup yields CDR1 SEHNR and CDR2 FQNEAQ (reference sequence). CDR3 nucleotides: TGTGCCAGCAGCTTACTAAATTCTTACCCGCTACGGTCTTACAATGAGCAGTTCTTC. Translated, it gives CASSLLNSYPLRSYNEQFF.

This clonotype came up a few times. The chain links TRBV11-2 to TRBJ2-1; 8 positions agree with TRBD1. Per germline, CDR1 SGHAT and CDR2 FQNNGV. The CDR3 has 17 residues. Germline trimming cut 1 base from V and 4 bases from J; bases unmatched to any gene: 9. Here the CDR3 DNA reads TGTGCCAGCAGCTTAGTGTCCGCCGGACAGGGATACAATGAGCAGTTCTTC. This sequence encodes CASSLVSAGQGYNEQFF. Variable domain in full (rest from reference TRBV11-2 and TRBJ2-1): EAGVAQSPRYKIIEKRQSVAFWCNPISGHATLYWYQQILGQGPKLLIQFQNNGVVDDSQLPKDRFSAERLKGVDSTLKIQPAKLEDSAVYLCASSLVSAGQGYNEQFFGPGTRLTVL.

Ten or more counts support this clonotype. The chain carries TRBV25-1 and TRBJ2-7, with D perhaps matching TRBD1 or TRBD2 (6 bases each). The CDR3 totals 13 residues. CDR1 is MGHDK, CDR2 SYGVNS, per germline. Trimming stripped 2 bases from V and 4 bases from J, with 9 bases between. The CDR3 DNA reads as TGTGCCAGCAGTGAAACAGGGAGGTACGAGCAGTACTTC. Its protein is CASSETGRYEQYF.

This clonotype showed up just a few times. V and J are TRBV20-1 and TRBJ2-7; a possible D gene is TRBD2 (6 bases). Germline CDR1 DFQATT, CDR2 SNEGSKA (reference sequence). CDR3 length: 13 amino acids. Trimming took off 3 bases at V and 2 bases at J, with 11 bases between the two ends. DNA of the CDR3: TGCAGTGCTAGCGGGAGTCAGGCCTACGAGCAGTACTTC. Translating gives CSASGSQAYEQYF.

This clonotype was recorded at least ten times. The chain is built from TRBV27 and TRBJ2-3; TRBD1 matches 10 bases. Trimming at V came to 10 bases and at J to 2 bases, leaving 9 bases not matched to a gene. Per germline, CDR1 MNHEY and CDR2 SMNVEV (reference sequence). The CDR3 totals 15 residues. The CDR3 spells CATFSTGGLTDTQYF. CDR3 DNA: TGTGCCACCTTCTCGACAGGGGGCCTCACAGATACGCAGTATTTT.

This clonotype has a handful of counts. The chain has TRBV20-1 and TRBJ1-2, with D possibly matching TRBD1 (6 bases). The CDR3 consists of 15 residues. V was pared by 6 bases and J by 4 bases, with 21 bases between. CDR1 and CDR2 from the germline V gene are DFQATT and SNEGSKA (reference sequence). Here the CDR3 reads CSAAQTGRGFYGYTF. CDR3 coding DNA: TGCAGTGCCGCCCAGACAGGTCGGGGCTTCTATGGCTACACCTTC.

This clonotype was detected a few times. The genes are TRBV4-1 and TRBJ2-7, with 9 bases aligning to TRBD1. Trimming cost V 5 bases and J 4 bases; bases outside gene matches: 6. The CDR3 is 14 amino acids. The germline gives CDR1 MGHRA, CDR2 YSYEKL. This chain's CDR3 is CASSKPGQGYEQYF. The CDR3 DNA reads as TGCGCCAGCAGCAAACCGGGACAGGGTTACGAGCAGTACTTC.

This clonotype came up a few times. This chain uses TRBV12-3 or TRBV12-4 with TRBJ2-1; maybe TRBD2 (5 bases). Trimming removed 5 bases from V and 8 bases from J, with 16 bases in between. This CDR3 is built from 14 residues. The CDR3 is CASSRVEAGYEQFF. Here the CDR3 DNA reads TGTGCCAGCAGTCGGGTGGAGGCCGGGTATGAGCAGTTCTTC.

V is TRBV20-1 and J is TRBJ2-1; no clear D. CDR3 size: 11 residues. V was shortened by 3 bases and J by 6 bases, with 6 bases between the two germline ends. Germline CDR1 and CDR2: DFQATT and SNEGSKA (reference sequence). Here the CDR3 reads CSARTPNEQFF. The CDR3 DNA sequence: TGCAGTGCTAGGACCCCCAATGAGCAGTTCTTC.

This clonotype has just a few counts. The CDR3 region has the DNA TGTGCCAGCAGTTTAGCTGGGGGATCTAGGAATGAGCAGTTCTTC. Protein: CASSLAGGSRNEQFF. The chain links TRBV12-3 or TRBV12-4 to TRBJ2-1; D may match TRBD1 or TRBD2 (5 bases each). The CDR3 runs 15 residues. The V end was cut by 0 bases, the J end by 7 bases, with 13 bases between.

CDR3 DNA: TGTGCCAGCAGTTACCTCTGGACAGGGAGCACTGAAGCTTTCTTT. This gives the protein CASSYLWTGSTEAFF. The chain has TRBV28 and TRBJ1-1; the match to TRBD1 covers 8 bases. V lost 4 bases and J lost 4; bases outside the gene matches: 8. This CDR3 spans 15 amino acids. From germline, CDR1 is MDHEN and CDR2 SYDVKM.

This chain connects TRBV5-5 to TRBJ1-2; TRBD1 matches 8 bases. CDR3 size: 14 residues. V was pared by 5 bases and J by 2 bases, with 5 bases of the junction left unmatched. Germline CDR1 and CDR2: SGHKS and YYEKEE (reference sequence). CDR3 sequence reads: CASSTQGENYGYTF. CDR3 DNA sequence: TGTGCCAGCAGTACACAGGGGGAGAACTATGGCTACACCTTC.

This clonotype was picked up one time. V is TRBV3-1 and J is TRBJ2-5, with 11 bases fitting TRBD2. V trimming: 3 bases; J trimming: 11 bases; junction bases outside the gene matches: 14. This CDR3 region has 16 residues. CDR1 is LGHDT, CDR2 YNNKEL, per germline (reference sequence). The CDR3 bases are TGTGCCAGCAGCCACCCCACTAGCGGGGGCTGCAATGAGCAGTACTTC. Amino acid sequence: CASSHPTSGGCNEQYF.

J is TRBJ2-1 and V is TRBV4-1, with unresolved D. V gave up 1 base and J gave up 0 bases, with 13 bases separating them. Germline V gene sequence: CDR1 MGHRA, CDR2 YSYEKL. There are 17 residues in the CDR3. DNA for the CDR3: TGCGCCAGCAGCCAAGGTGTCCGAGACGGCTCCTACAATGAGCAGTTCTTC. Its translation is CASSQGVRDGSYNEQFF.

This chain uses TRBV2 with TRBJ2-7, with D possibly TRBD1 on 6 matching bases. The CDR3 is made up of 17 amino acids. CDR1 is SNHLY and CDR2 is FYNNEI in the germline V gene. Trimming left V 3 bases short and J 7 bases short, with 25 bases between. CDR3 sequence (DNA): TGTGCCAGCAGTGACCTTTTTAAGGGGGTTAAGGACAATGAGCAGTACTTC. This codes for CASSDLFKGVKDNEQYF.

The chain joins TRBV20-1 to TRBJ2-3, with 12 bases lining up with TRBD2. V trimming: 0 bases; J trimming: 3 bases; junction bases outside the gene matches: 4. The CDR3 loop spans 16 amino acids. Germline-derived CDR1 and CDR2 are DFQATT and SNEGSKA (reference sequence). In DNA, the CDR3 is TGCAGTGCTAGAGACCAGACTAGCGGGAGTACAGATACGCAGTATTTT. It codes for CSARDQTSGSTDTQYF.

The J gene is TRBJ2-7, the V gene TRBV27; perhaps TRBD2 as D (6 bases). From germline, CDR1 is MNHEY and CDR2 SMNVEV (reference sequence). V was pared by 7 bases and J by 4 bases, with 11 bases between. This CDR3 is 12 amino acids long. The CDR3 is CASTSAGYEQYF. In nucleotides, the CDR3 is TGTGCCAGCACCTCTGCGGGGTACGAGCAGTACTTC.

V is TRBV5-1 and J is TRBJ1-4; D not certain. This CDR3 is 15 amino acids long. CDR1 is SGHRS, CDR2 YFSETQ, per germline. Trimming cost V 4 bases and J 3 bases, with 13 bases left between them. The CDR3 spells CASSRSGQANEKLFF. CDR3 sequence (DNA): TGCGCCAGCAGCAGGTCCGGGCAGGCTAATGAAAAACTGTTTTTT.

This clonotype was seen only a few times. The J gene is TRBJ2-3, the V gene TRBV12-3 or TRBV12-4; 9 bases are shared with TRBD1. Losses at the gene ends were 7 bases for V and 4 bases for J; bases not matched to a gene: 6. This CDR3 has 14 amino acids. The CDR3 DNA is TGTGCCAGCACCCCGGGACAGGGAGCAGATACGCAGTATTTT. This sequence encodes CASTPGQGADTQYF.

The genes are TRBV5-1 and TRBJ2-1; the match to TRBD2 covers 7 bases. This CDR3 contains 15 residues. Germline CDR1 SGHRS, CDR2 YFSETQ. V shed 0 bases and J 7 bases; nucleotides not matched to a gene: 7. CDR3 sequence reads: CASSLVGAGENEQFF. CDR3 nucleotides: TGCGCCAGCAGCTTGGTCGGGGCGGGAGAGAATGAGCAGTTCTTC. The variable domain in full, completed from reference TRBV5-1 and TRBJ2-1, reads KAGVTQTPRYLIKTRGQQVTLSCSPISGHRSVSWYQQTPGQGLQFLFEYFSETQRNKGNFPGRFSGRQFSNSRSEMNVSTLELGDSALYLCASSLVGAGENEQFFGPGTRLTVL.

A remark on this clonotype: At one boundary the junction diverges from the germline segment, which might be a read error. The chain combines TRBV4-2 with TRBJ2-6; no definite D call. Germline V gives CDR1 LGHNA, CDR2 YNFKEQ. CDR3 size: 17 residues. CDR3 protein: CVSSQDLGPSGANVLTF. The CDR3 nucleotides read TGTGTCAGCAGCCAAGACCTAGGCCCCTCTGGGGCCAACGTCCTGACTTTC.

This chain links TRBV7-9 with TRBJ2-5, with unresolved D. Germline CDR1 SEHNR, CDR2 FQNEAQ (reference sequence). The CDR3 runs to 15 residues. Trimming removed 0 bases from V and 5 bases from J, with 13 bases in between. DNA for the CDR3: TGTGCCAGCAGCTTAGCGGGTTTAGTGGTGGAGACCCAGTACTTC. Translating gives CASSLAGLVVETQYF.

This chain joins TRBV7-2 and TRBJ2-3; D is uncertain. This CDR3 has 14 residues. V shed 2 bases and J shed 4 bases, with 10 bases lying between them. Germline CDR1 SGHTA, CDR2 FQGNSA. As DNA, the CDR3 is TGTGCCAGCAGCTTATCCTCCTACGCAGATACGCAGTATTTT. Protein product: CASSLSSYADTQYF. The complete variable domain, with remaining parts taken from reference TRBV7-2 and TRBJ2-3, reads GAGVSQSPSNKVTEKGKDVELRCDPISGHTALYWYRQSLGQGLEFLIYFQGNSAPDKSGLPSDRFSAERTGGSVSTLTIQRTQQEDSAVYLCASSLSSYADTQYFGPGTRLTVL.

The rearrangement links TRBV9 to TRBJ2-6; D could derive from TRBD1 or TRBD2 (6 bases each). Trimming shortened V by 4 bases and J by 0 bases, and 14 bases separated the two germline ends. This CDR3 has 17 residues. Germline lookup yields CDR1 SGDLS and CDR2 YYNGEE. This CDR3 is CASSTGTSRSGANVLTF. The DNA of the CDR3 is TGTGCCAGCAGCACAGGGACTTCCCGCTCTGGGGCCAACGTCCTGACTTTC. Variable domain in full (rest from reference TRBV9 and TRBJ2-6): DSGVTQTPKHLITATGQRVTLRCSPRSGDLSVYWYQQSLDQGLQFLIQYYNGEERAKGNILERFSAQQFPDLHSELNLSSLELGDSALYFCASSTGTSRSGANVLTFGAGSRLTVL.

The chain employs TRBV4-1 and TRBJ1-2; TRBD1 matches 7 bases. This CDR3 has 14 residues. V trimming: 7 bases; J trimming: 3 bases; junction bases outside the gene matches: 8. Germline CDR1 is MGHRA and CDR2 is YSYEKL. The CDR3 coding sequence is TGCGCCAGCACCATACGACAGGGCGACTATGGCTACACCTTC. Protein sequence: CASTIRQGDYGYTF.